The subject of this entry is one TCR beta chain. Using immunoSEQ multiplex PCR, the repertoire was profiled, and TCRdb retains in-frame clones only, with some absent. The repertoire holds roughly 160,000 clones, with over 75% as singletons. This specimen belongs to a study of T cell responses to AZD1222 COVID-19 vaccine. Germline CDR1 and CDR2: SGHNT and YYREEE (reference sequence). Trimming shortened V by 6 bases and J by 0 bases, and 6 bases separated the two germline ends. The CDR3 covers 12 residues. Here the sequenced sample was peripheral blood, taken 28 days after the second AZD1222 dose. The V and J genes are TRBV5-4 and TRBJ1-2; no reliable D call. The receptor was derived from an adult who received the AZD1222 COVID-19 vaccine. For the CDR3, the DNA is TGTGCCAGCACGGGAGCTAACTATGGCTACACCTTC. It codes for CASTGANYGYTF. Looking up the rest from reference TRBV5-4 and TRBJ1-2 gives the full variable domain: ETGVTQSPTHLIKTRGQQVTLRCSSQSGHNTVSWYQQALGQGPQFIFQYYREEENGRGNFPPRFSGLQFPNYSSELNVNALELDDSALYLCASTGANYGYTFGSGTRLTVV.